One and the same sample provided the 27 T cell receptor beta chains below, sequenced in a study of T cell responses to AZD1222 COVID-19 vaccine. TCRdb's table, derived via immunoSEQ multiplex PCR, lists solely in-frame clones and lacks some. The data hold about 270,000 clones, with about 94% observed a single time. The sample consisted of peripheral blood, taken 28 days after the second AZD1222 dose. These receptors originate from an adult who received the AZD1222 COVID-19 vaccine.

The rearrangement uses TRBV28 and TRBJ1-2; a weak D match, TRBD1 (5 bases). V shed 6 bases and J shed 8 bases, with 19 bases lying between them. The CDR3 covers 14 residues. Germline CDR1 and CDR2: MDHEN and SYDVKM. The CDR3 region has the DNA TGTGCCAGCAGGGCAGTAGGGGACCCGACGGGCTACACCTTC. This sequence encodes CASRAVGDPTGYTF.

This chain joins TRBV20-1 and TRBJ2-7; the D is unclear. CDR1 DFQATT and CDR2 SNEGSKA come from the germline V gene (reference sequence). This CDR3 comprises 11 residues. The V end was cut by 3 bases, the J end by 3 bases, with 6 bases between. Here the CDR3 DNA reads TGCAGTGCTAGGACGTTCTACGAGCAGTACTTC. It specifies CSARTFYEQYF.

The CDR3 spells CASSIGGGETQYF. CDR3 sequence (DNA): TGTGCCAGTAGTATAGGAGGGGGAGAGACCCAGTACTTC. The chain carries TRBV19 and TRBJ2-5, with D perhaps matching TRBD1 (6 bases). Germline V gives CDR1 LNHDA, CDR2 SQIVND (reference sequence). Trimming shortened V by 1 base and J by 4 bases, and 7 bases separated the two germline ends. The CDR3 covers 13 residues.

This clone was picked up one time. The chain uses TRBV13 and TRBJ2-7; the match to TRBD2 covers 16 bases. The CDR3 contains 18 residues. Trimming at V came to 5 bases and at J to 4 bases, leaving 11 bases not matched to a gene. Germline loops: CDR1 PRHDT, CDR2 FYEKMQ (reference sequence). The CDR3 nucleotides are TGTGCCAGCAGCCCAGAGGGGACTAGCGGGAGGGCCGGGTACGAGCAGTACTTC. This sequence encodes CASSPEGTSGRAGYEQYF.

The chain employs TRBV2 and TRBJ2-7, with 7 bases matching TRBD2. Germline V lookup: CDR1 SNHLY, CDR2 FYNNEI. The CDR3 has 13 amino acids. V was clipped by 10 bases and J by 3 bases; unmatched bases: 9. The CDR3 region has the DNA TGTGCCATCCTCCCCGAGCGGGGCTACGAGCAGTACTTC. Protein product: CAILPERGYEQYF.

V gene TRBV28 combines with J gene TRBJ2-7; D is undetermined. CDR1 and CDR2 (germline): MDHEN, SYDVKM. The CDR3 has 12 amino acids. V gave up 5 bases and J gave up 6 bases, with 11 bases separating them. The CDR3: CASSPPPGEQYF. The CDR3 coding sequence is TGTGCCAGCAGTCCGCCTCCAGGCGAGCAGTACTTC.

The chain combines TRBV11-2 with TRBJ1-3; D remains unclear. Trimming shortened V by 5 bases and J by 2 bases, and 13 bases separated the two germline ends. Germline CDR1 and CDR2: SGHAT and FQNNGV. The CDR3 is 15 amino acids. The CDR3 here is CASSPQRSTGNTIYF. The CDR3, as DNA: TGTGCCAGCAGCCCCCAGCGGAGTACTGGAAACACCATATATTTT.

This chain connects TRBV18 to TRBJ1-5; 8 nucleotides match TRBD1. This CDR3 has 15 amino acids. J lost 7 bases, V lost 1 base, and 6 bases had no gene match. Germline V gene data show CDR1 as KGHSH and CDR2 as LQKENI. This CDR3 reads CASSPRQGIEQPQHF. The CDR3 nucleotides are TGTGCCAGCTCACCACGACAGGGGATAGAGCAGCCCCAGCATTTT.

The chain joins TRBV7-9 to TRBJ2-1; TRBD1 matches 8 bases. In germline, CDR1 is SEHNR, CDR2 FQNEAQ (reference sequence). Germline trimming cut 11 bases from V and 8 bases from J; bases unmatched to any gene: 23. The CDR3 is 17 amino acids. For the CDR3, the DNA is TGTGCCCTAGAGGCTAAGGAACCGGGACAGGTCACGGATGAGCAGTTCTTC. It is translated as CALEAKEPGQVTDEQFF.

The gene calls are TRBV6-5 and TRBJ2-2; tentatively, D is TRBD1 (6 bases). V was clipped by 6 bases and J by 3 bases, with 11 bases between them. Germline CDR1 and CDR2: MNHEY and SVGAGI. This CDR3 has 14 amino acids. CDR3 sequence (DNA): TGTGCCAGCAGCTCAGGGGCGGACACCGGGGAGCTGTTTTTT. It encodes CASSSGADTGELFF.

A remark on this clone: Other DNA sequences of this sample code for an identical CDR3. The DNA for the CDR3 is TGCGCCAGCAGCTCGAGCGGGTCCTACAATGAGCAGTTCTTC. Translation gives CASSSSGSYNEQFF. J is TRBJ2-1 and V is TRBV5-1, with D possibly matching TRBD2 (6 bases). CDR3 length: 14 amino acids. Germline-derived CDR1 and CDR2 are SGHRS and YFSETQ. Deletions cut 3 bases from V and 1 base from J, with 8 bases between.

The rearrangement links TRBV5-1 to TRBJ1-4; 7 bases are a match to TRBD1. Per the germline V gene, CDR1 is SGHRS and CDR2 is YFSETQ. Unmatched junction bases numbered 5, after V lost 4 bases and J lost 8 bases. The CDR3 has 13 residues. The chain's CDR3 is CASSQQGYEKLFF. CDR3 in DNA: TGCGCCAGCAGCCAACAGGGGTACGAAAAACTGTTTTTT.

The rearrangement joins TRBV3-1 (or the pseudogene TRBV3-2) to TRBJ2-1; 8 bases are a match to TRBD2. Germline-derived CDR1 and CDR2 are LGHDT and YNNKEL (reference sequence). The V segment lost 8 bases and the J segment 12 bases; nucleotides outside the gene matches: 12. The CDR3 runs 13 residues. The CDR3 coding sequence is TGTGCCAGCGAAGCGGGGGCCTTCGGCGGGCAGTTCTTC. Amino acids: CASEAGAFGGQFF.

The chain carries TRBV5-5 and TRBJ1-1, with D possibly being TRBD1 (5 bases). The CDR3 is 17 residues long. Deletions cut 4 bases from V and 0 bases from J, with 19 bases between. The germline V gene has CDR1 SGHKS and CDR2 YYEKEE (reference sequence). The CDR3 here is CASSLLLVQDLNTEAFF. CDR3 coding DNA: TGTGCCAGCAGCCTACTATTAGTACAGGACTTGAACACTGAAGCTTTCTTT.

As for this clone: Other DNA sequences in the sample encode the same CDR3. Written as DNA, the CDR3 is TGTGCCAGCAGCCCCGGGGGCAGGGGAAGCAATCAGCCCCAGCATTTT. Amino acids: CASSPGGRGSNQPQHF. The rearrangement links TRBV28 to TRBJ1-5, with TRBD1 as a possible D gene (6 bases). The CDR3 covers 16 residues. Germline V lookup: CDR1 MDHEN, CDR2 SYDVKM. With 6 bases removed from V and 1 base from J, the gap between germline ends came to 16 bases.

CDR3 bases: TGTGCCAGCAGCCAAGCGGGACAGCCGGGGACCTACGAGCAGTACTTC. Its protein product is CASSQAGQPGTYEQYF. The chain employs TRBV4-2 and TRBJ2-7; 7 bases line up with TRBD1. Germline V gene data show CDR1 as LGHNA and CDR2 as YNFKEQ. The CDR3 contains 16 residues. The ends lost 1 base at V and 2 bases at J; junction bases unmatched: 8.

This clone is a singleton in its sample. J is TRBJ2-7 and V is TRBV9, with D maybe TRBD1 (6 bases). The CDR3 is 15 residues long. Trimming pared 0 bases from V and 1 base from J, leaving 11 bases between. Germline lookup yields CDR1 SGDLS and CDR2 YYNGEE. The CDR3 spells CASSVGWTVSYEQYF. As DNA, the CDR3 is TGTGCCAGCAGCGTAGGATGGACAGTATCCTACGAGCAGTACTTC.

The chain employs TRBV28 and TRBJ2-5, with D possibly matching TRBD2 (5 bases). The germline CDR1 and CDR2 sequences are MDHEN and SYDVKM. This CDR3 contains 15 residues. The V and J ends lost 5 bases and 5 bases respectively, with 18 bases between them. CDR3 nucleotide sequence: TGTGCCAGCAGTACGACCCTAGCTCCCAAGGAGACCCAGTACTTC. It encodes CASSTTLAPKETQYF.

This chain connects TRBV2 to TRBJ1-2; D not certain. Looked up from germline, CDR1 is SNHLY and CDR2 is FYNNEI. This CDR3 is built from 15 residues. The ends were cut back, 0 bases at V and 1 base at J, with 9 bases in the middle. As DNA, the CDR3 is TGTGCCAGCAGTGAAGCAGAGGGATATAACTATGGCTACACCTTC. Translating gives CASSEAEGYNYGYTF. Filled out from reference TRBV2 and TRBJ1-2, the complete variable domain reads EPEVTQTPSHQVTQMGQEVILRCVPISNHLYFYWYRQILGQKVEFLVSFYNNEISEKSEIFDDQFSVERPDGSNFTLKIRSTKLEDSAMYFCASSEAEGYNYGYTFGSGTRLTVV.

J is TRBJ2-6 and V is TRBV21-1; TRBD2 is the table's D call, not checked against the DNA. TRBV21-1 is a pseudogene. The CDR3 is 16 residues long. The CDR3 loop reads CASSKGGVSGANVLTF. The CDR3 nucleotides are TGTGCCAGCAGCAAAGGGGGGGTCTCTGGGGCCAACGTCCTGACTTTC.

The rearrangement links TRBV6-5 to TRBJ1-3; D gene uncertain. From germline, CDR1 is MNHEY and CDR2 SVGAGI. The CDR3 runs to 13 residues. Trimming removed 6 bases from V and 3 bases from J, with 9 bases in between. The CDR3 spells CASSSGLGNTIYF. For the CDR3, the DNA is TGTGCCAGCAGCAGCGGACTTGGAAACACCATATATTTT.

The rearrangement links TRBV3-1 (or the pseudogene TRBV3-2) to TRBJ1-1; D possibly corresponds to TRBD1 (5 bases). Trimming removed 4 bases from V and 7 bases from J, with 10 bases in between. CDR1 and CDR2 (germline): LGHDT, YNNKEL (reference sequence). This CDR3 is 12 amino acids long. CDR3 in DNA: TGTGCCAGCAGCCGCCAGGGAGGTGAAGCTTTCTTT. Protein: CASSRQGGEAFF.

The gene calls are TRBV24-1 and TRBJ2-1, with 7 positions matching TRBD2. The CDR3 totals 18 residues. The junction had 11 bases not matched to a gene; V was cut back by 3 bases and J by 1 base. Germline V CDR1 and CDR2: KGHDR, SFDVKD. The DNA for the CDR3 is TGTGCCACCAGTGATCCGAAACAAGCGGGGTTATCCTACAATGAGCAGTTCTTC. Residues: CATSDPKQAGLSYNEQFF.

The table lists this clone with a few counts. V and J are TRBV7-9 and TRBJ1-6; D is unclear. Trimming took off 5 bases at V and 10 bases at J, with 18 bases between the two ends. This CDR3 spans 15 amino acids. Germline V gene lookup returns CDR1 SEHNR and CDR2 FQNEAQ (reference sequence). The CDR3 sequence is CASSQTGLPPSPLHF. The CDR3 nucleotides are TGTGCCAGCAGCCAAACCGGACTACCCCCATCACCCCTCCACTTT.

V usage is TRBV19 and J usage is TRBJ2-7, with D tentatively TRBD1 or TRBD2 (6 bases each). The V gene lost 5 bases and the J gene lost 3 bases, with 23 bases spanning the gap. CDR1 is LNHDA, CDR2 SQIVND, per germline (reference sequence). This CDR3 comprises 17 residues. The CDR3 sequence: CASSPPLGASDRYEQYF. The CDR3 DNA follows: TGTGCCAGTAGTCCCCCCTTGGGGGCTAGCGATCGCTACGAGCAGTACTTC.

This sequence joins TRBV28 and TRBJ2-7; either TRBD1 or TRBD2 may fit D (5 bases each). The CDR3 extends over 15 amino acids. The germline V and J ends were trimmed by 6 bases and 5 bases, with 20 bases remaining between them. Germline loops: CDR1 MDHEN, CDR2 SYDVKM. CDR3 region: CASRDGPPRGDEQYF. CDR3 nucleotide sequence: TGTGCCAGCAGAGACGGACCGCCAAGGGGAGACGAGCAGTACTTC.

The rearrangement links TRBV28 to TRBJ2-1, with 9 positions matching TRBD2. This CDR3 region has 16 residues. Germline trimming cut 5 bases from V and 3 bases from J; bases unmatched to any gene: 8. In germline, CDR1 is MDHEN, CDR2 SYDVKM. The CDR3, as DNA: TGTGCCAGCAGTCCCCTTAGCGGGGGAGTCTACAATGAGCAGTTCTTC. It encodes CASSPLSGGVYNEQFF.